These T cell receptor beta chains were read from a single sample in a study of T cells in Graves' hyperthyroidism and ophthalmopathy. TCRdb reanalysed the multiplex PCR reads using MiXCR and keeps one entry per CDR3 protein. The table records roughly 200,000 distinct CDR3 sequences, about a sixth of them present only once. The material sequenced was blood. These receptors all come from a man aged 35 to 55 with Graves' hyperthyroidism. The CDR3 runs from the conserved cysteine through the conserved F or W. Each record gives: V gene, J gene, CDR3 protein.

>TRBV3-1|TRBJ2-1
CASSPTSSYSYNEQFF
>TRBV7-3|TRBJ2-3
CASSSRASSDTQYF
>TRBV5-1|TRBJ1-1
CASSLLPDSNTEAFF
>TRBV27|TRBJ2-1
CASSLCGRAINEQFF
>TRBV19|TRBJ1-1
CASSRQGLDTEAFF
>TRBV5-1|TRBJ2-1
CASSRGTGDTEQFF
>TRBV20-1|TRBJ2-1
CSATEGTGAAYNEQFF
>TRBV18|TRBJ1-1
CASSPSPPMNTEAFF
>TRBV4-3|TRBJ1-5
CASSQEPGSANNQPQHF
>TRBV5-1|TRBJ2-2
CASSLEDPTGELFF
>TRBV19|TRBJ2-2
CASTDRGGSGTGELFF
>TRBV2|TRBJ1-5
CASSELAALGKPQHF
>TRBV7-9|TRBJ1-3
CASSLATGGGNTIYF
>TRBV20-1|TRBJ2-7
CSANRAREQYF
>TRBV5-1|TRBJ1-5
CASSLRAGTNQPQHF
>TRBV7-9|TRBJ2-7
CARSSGGCEQYF
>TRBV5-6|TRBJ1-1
CASTVTGARLTAEAFF
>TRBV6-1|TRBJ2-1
CASRPTSGVYNEQFF
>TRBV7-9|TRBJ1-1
CASSLAGFGNTEAFF
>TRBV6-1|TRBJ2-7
CASSRDRKYEQYF
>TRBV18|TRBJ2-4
CASSPGGRKNIQYF
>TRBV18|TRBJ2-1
CASSPPVLGNYNEQFF
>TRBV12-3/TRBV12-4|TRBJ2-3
CASSTQGTDTQYF
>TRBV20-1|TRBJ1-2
CSASNRERDGYTF
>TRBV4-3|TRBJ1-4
CASRRQGTNEKLFF
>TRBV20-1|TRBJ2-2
CSASGVPGRTGELFF
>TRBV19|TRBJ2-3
CASSISGAYTDTQYF
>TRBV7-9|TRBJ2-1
CASSLERTGGQFF
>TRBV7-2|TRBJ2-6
CASSWGSGANVLTF
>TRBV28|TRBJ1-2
CASSLGRGLRVYGYTF
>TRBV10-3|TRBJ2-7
CAISESDRYYEQYF
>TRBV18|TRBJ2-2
CASSPVQADTGELFF
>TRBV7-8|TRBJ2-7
CASSPEVGGFYEQYF
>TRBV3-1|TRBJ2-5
CASSQDFTGRETQYF
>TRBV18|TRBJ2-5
CASSPPTAPQETQYF
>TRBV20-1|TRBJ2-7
CSAQTGTIYEQYF
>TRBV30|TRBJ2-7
CAWRGRASYEQYF
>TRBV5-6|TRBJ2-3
CASSFPSGGFTDTQYF
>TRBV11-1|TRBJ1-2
CASSQTVRGGYTF
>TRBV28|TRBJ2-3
CASSLVMDRQYF
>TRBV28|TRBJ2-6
CASSSGANVLTF
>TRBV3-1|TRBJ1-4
CASSQDRAGQNEKLFF
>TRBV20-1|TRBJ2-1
CSASGSLSSYNEQFF
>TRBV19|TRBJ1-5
CASSMTGFNQPQHF
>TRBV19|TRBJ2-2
CASSSQGMVGELFF